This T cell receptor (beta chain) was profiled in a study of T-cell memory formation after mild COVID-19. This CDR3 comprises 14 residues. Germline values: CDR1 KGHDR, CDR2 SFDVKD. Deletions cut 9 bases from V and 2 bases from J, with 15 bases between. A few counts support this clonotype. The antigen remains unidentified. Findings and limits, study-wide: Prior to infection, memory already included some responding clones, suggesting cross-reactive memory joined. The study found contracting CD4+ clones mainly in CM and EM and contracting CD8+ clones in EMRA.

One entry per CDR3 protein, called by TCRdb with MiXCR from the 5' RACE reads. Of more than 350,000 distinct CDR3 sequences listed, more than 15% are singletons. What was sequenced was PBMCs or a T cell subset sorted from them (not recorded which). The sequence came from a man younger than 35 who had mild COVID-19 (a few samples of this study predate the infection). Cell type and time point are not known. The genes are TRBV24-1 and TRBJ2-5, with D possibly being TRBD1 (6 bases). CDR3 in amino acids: CATQPRGRQETQYF. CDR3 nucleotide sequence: TGTGCCACCCAACCCAGGGGTAGGCAAGAGACCCAGTACTTC.